These 26 T cell receptor beta chains share one sample of origin, sequenced in a study of blood T cell repertoires in COVID-19 (dated by TCRdb to 2018 to 2020). Receptor amplification or capture employed the immunoSEQ multiplex PCR assay. TCRdb took this table from immuneACCESS and kept in-frame rearrangements with V and J called. Such tables lack part of the clones; where checked against another copy, unresolved V genes explain under half of the gap, and the rest is unexplained. A total of 110,000 to 150,000 clones appear in this sample, roughly 83% of them only once. The top ten constitute 4% to 5% of the sample. The sample comprised peripheral blood. These receptors all stem from a woman between 65 and 79 years old with COVID-19, enrolled during active disease.

This clone showed up just a few times. The chain recombines TRBV6-6 with TRBJ1-2; TRBD1 matches at 10 bases. V lost 0 bases, J lost 4 bases, and 2 bases stayed unmatched. The CDR3 runs to 15 residues. Per germline, CDR1 MNHNY and CDR2 SVGAGI (reference sequence). The CDR3 bases are TGTGCCAGCAGTTACTCGGACAGGGGGACCTATGGCTACACCTTC. This gives the protein CASSYSDRGTYGYTF.

The chain couples TRBV25-1 to TRBJ1-2, with 7 bases lining up with TRBD1. Germline CDR1 and CDR2: MGHDK and SYGVNS. This CDR3 is built from 13 residues. The ends lost 4 bases at V and 4 bases at J; junction bases unmatched: 3. This CDR3 reads CASSGTGRYGYTF. CDR3 in DNA: TGTGCCAGCAGTGGGACAGGTCGCTATGGCTACACCTTC.

This rearrangement joins TRBV10-3 to TRBJ2-1; D not resolved. Germline lookup yields CDR1 ENHRY and CDR2 SYGVKD. Between the trimmed V and J ends, which lost 0 bases and 9 bases, there was a span of 9 bases. This CDR3 region has 13 residues. CDR3 coding DNA: TGTGCCATCAGTGAGTCGACGACTGGTGAGCAGTTCTTC. The encoded protein is CAISESTTGEQFF.

J is TRBJ1-2 and V is TRBV27, with 9 bases lining up with TRBD1. Germline-derived CDR1 and CDR2 are MNHEY and SMNVEV (reference sequence). The CDR3 runs to 16 residues. With V trimmed by 6 bases and J by 5 bases, 13 bases remained unmatched. CDR3 in DNA: TGTGCCAGCAGGACTGACCCGGGACAGGGTGGGTATGGCTACACCTTC. It codes for CASRTDPGQGGYGYTF.

The rearrangement uses TRBV30 and TRBJ1-5, with TRBD1 matching over 10 bases. This CDR3 contains 15 residues. The V and J ends lost 2 bases and 7 bases, in that order; junction bases with no gene match: 8. In germline, CDR1 is GTSNPN, CDR2 SVGIG (reference sequence). CDR3 DNA sequence: TGTGCCTGGAGTACAGACAGGGGGCAGGGCCAGCCCCAGCATTTT. Translating gives CAWSTDRGQGQPQHF.

The chain recombines TRBV7-3 with TRBJ2-1, with D maybe TRBD2 (6 bases). Germline V gene lookup returns CDR1 SGHTA and CDR2 FQGTGA. The V end lost 5 bases, the J end lost 12 bases, and 26 bases lay between the germline ends. CDR3 length: 16 amino acids. The CDR3 nucleotides are TGTGCCAGCAGCCCCCCGGGGGTGGGGGGACGGGTAGGGCAGTTCTTC. The encoded protein is CASSPPGVGGRVGQFF.

The chain couples TRBV7-6 to TRBJ1-3; D unclear. The CDR3 totals 16 residues. Germline lookup yields CDR1 SGHVS and CDR2 FNYEAQ. The V end lost 0 bases, the J end lost 4 bases, and 13 bases lay between the germline ends. The CDR3 DNA follows: TGTGCCAGCAGCTTAGCAGAGGGAAAACCGGGAAACACCATATATTTT. Translating gives CASSLAEGKPGNTIYF.

The chain joins TRBV5-6 to TRBJ2-1; 11 nucleotides agree with TRBD2. The CDR3 length is 17 residues. Germline CDR1 and CDR2: SGHDT and YYEEEE. Unmatched junction bases numbered 7, after V lost 5 bases and J lost 0 bases. The CDR3 here is CASRPGTSGISYNEQFF. In nucleotides, the CDR3 is TGTGCCAGCAGGCCCGGGACTAGCGGAATCTCCTACAATGAGCAGTTCTTC.

The chain joins TRBV19 to TRBJ2-7, with D maybe TRBD2 (6 bases). The CDR3 consists of 14 residues. Germline CDR1 reads LNHDA; CDR2 reads SQIVND (reference sequence). V was cut by 5 bases and J by 4 bases, with 15 bases left in between. CDR3 amino acids: CASSRRLEGYEQYF. The CDR3 nucleotides read TGTGCCAGTAGTCGGCGACTGGAGGGGTACGAGCAGTACTTC.

The V gene is TRBV30, the J gene TRBJ1-3; a weak D match, TRBD1 (5 bases). The CDR3 has 14 amino acids. V lost 0 bases and J lost 9, with 15 bases in between. Germline V CDR1 and CDR2: GTSNPN, SVGIG (reference sequence). The CDR3 nucleotides read TGTGCCTGGAGTGTAAACAGCCTCGGGGGCACCATATATTTT. It is translated as CAWSVNSLGGTIYF.

This chain connects TRBV7-2 to TRBJ2-5; perhaps TRBD2 as D (5 bases). The V gene's germline CDR1 is SGHTA and CDR2 FQGNSA. The CDR3 spans 14 residues. V was pared by 1 base and J by 5 bases, with 11 bases between. CDR3 in amino acids: CASSLERARETQYF. In DNA, the CDR3 is TGTGCCAGCAGCTTAGAGAGGGCTAGGGAGACCCAGTACTTC.

J is TRBJ1-5 and V is TRBV19; D call uncertain. CDR1 and CDR2 from the germline V gene are LNHDA and SQIVND (reference sequence). The length of the CDR3 is 14 residues. Trimming removed 5 bases at V and 5 bases at J, with 13 bases between. In DNA form, the CDR3 reads TGTGCCAGTAGTTCTCGGGCCGGGGATCAGCCCCAGCATTTT. It codes for CASSSRAGDQPQHF.

The CDR3 is CATSRVGAGGGWGEQYF. Here the CDR3 DNA reads TGTGCCACCAGCAGAGTGGGGGCCGGTGGCGGCTGGGGGGAGCAGTACTTC. The rearrangement joins TRBV15 to TRBJ2-7, with D possibly TRBD1 on 6 matching bases. Trimming took 1 base from V and 7 from J, leaving 23 bases between them. The CDR3 is made up of 17 amino acids. CDR1 and CDR2 (germline): LNHNV, YYDKDF (reference sequence).

The CDR3 spells CASRSGTGYTEAFF. CDR3 bases: TGTGCCAGCAGGTCCGGGACAGGGTACACTGAAGCTTTCTTT. The chain links TRBV5-6 to TRBJ1-1, with TRBD1 matching 9 bases. J gave up 3 bases and V 5 bases, and 5 bases lay outside the gene matches. Per germline, CDR1 SGHDT and CDR2 YYEEEE. The CDR3 runs to 14 residues.

V is TRBV5-1 and J is TRBJ2-7, with D tentatively TRBD2 (7 bases). Germline V CDR1 and CDR2: SGHRS, YFSETQ. Trimming removed 4 bases at V and 0 bases at J, with 8 bases between. CDR3 length equals 13 residues. CDR3 protein: CASSRGGSYEQYF. In nucleotides, the CDR3 is TGCGCCAGCAGCAGGGGGGGCTCCTACGAGCAGTACTTC.

The rearrangement joins TRBV2 to TRBJ2-6; D perhaps matches TRBD2 (6 bases). V was cut by 7 bases and J by 1 base, with 17 bases left in between. The length of the CDR3 is 17 residues. CDR1 and CDR2 (germline): SNHLY, FYNNEI. This CDR3 reads CASTGLGGESGANVLTF. The CDR3 nucleotides read TGTGCCAGCACCGGACTCGGGGGTGAGTCTGGGGCCAACGTCCTGACTTTC.

The CDR3 nucleotides read TGTGCCAGCAGCACAGGACAGGGGGCCTTTTACACCTTC. This gives the protein CASSTGQGAFYTF. This chain uses TRBV11-2 with TRBJ1-2; TRBD1 matches 11 bases. Germline lookup yields CDR1 SGHAT and CDR2 FQNNGV. The CDR3 covers 13 residues. Losses at the gene ends were 5 bases for V and 11 bases for J; bases not matched to a gene: 7.

As concerns this clone: Germline is not matched at one junction end, which may reflect a read error. The chain is built from TRBV6-5 and TRBJ2-1; a weak D match, TRBD1 (6 bases). The CDR3 spans 14 residues. In germline, CDR1 is MNHEY, CDR2 SVGAGI. The CDR3 DNA follows: TGTGCCAGCATTTACCAGGGGCTGGACAATGAGCAGTTCTTC. Translating gives CASIYQGLDNEQFF.

The genes are TRBV10-3 and TRBJ1-1, with a weak D call TRBD1 (5 bases). The ends were cut back, 4 bases at V and 1 base at J, with 10 bases in the middle. Germline V lookup: CDR1 ENHRY, CDR2 SYGVKD. The CDR3 has 14 residues. As DNA, the CDR3 is TGTGCCATCAGTGGCCAGGGAGGGAACACTGAAGCTTTCTTT. This translates into CAISGQGGNTEAFF.

The gene calls are TRBV20-1 and TRBJ2-3; D ambiguous. The CDR3 is 10 residues long. Germline V gene sequence: CDR1 DFQATT, CDR2 SNEGSKA (reference sequence). Trimming removed 1 base from V and 7 bases from J, with 3 bases in between. The CDR3 DNA sequence: TGCAGTGCTAGAGTAAATACGCAGTATTTT. This encodes CSARVNTQYF.

CDR3 sequence reads: CASSEAGNQPQHF. CDR3 DNA: TGCGCCAGCAGTGAAGCGGGCAATCAGCCCCAGCATTTT. The chain carries TRBV5-1 and TRBJ1-5; D is unclear. The V end was cut by 5 bases, the J end by 2 bases, with 8 bases between. Germline CDR1 is SGHRS and CDR2 is YFSETQ. The CDR3 is 13 residues long.

The chain employs TRBV7-2 and TRBJ1-5; weak D call: TRBD1 (5 bases). The length of the CDR3 is 15 residues. V shed 0 bases and J shed 8 bases, with 14 bases lying between them. Germline V gives CDR1 SGHTA, CDR2 FQGNSA. The CDR3 reads CASSLAGRTGEPQHF. The CDR3 nucleotides read TGTGCCAGCAGCTTAGCCGGTCGGACGGGGGAGCCCCAGCATTTT. The variable domain in full, completed from reference TRBV7-2 and TRBJ1-5, reads GAGVSQSPSNKVTEKGKDVELRCDPISGHTALYWYRQSLGQGLEFLIYFQGNSAPDKSGLPSDRFSAERTGGSVSTLTIQRTQQEDSAVYLCASSLAGRTGEPQHFGDGTRLSIL.

This clone was detected a few times. The CDR3 nucleotides are TGTGCCAGCAGCGAGGCGGGGACAGGGGGCGCGTATTCACCCCTCCACTTT. It encodes CASSEAGTGGAYSPLHF. The chain carries TRBV9 and TRBJ1-6; 12 nucleotides match TRBD1. V dropped 3 bases and J dropped 8; count of bases not matched to a gene: 9. This CDR3 comprises 17 residues. Germline assignment: CDR1 SGDLS and CDR2 YYNGEE.

The gene calls are TRBV7-9 and TRBJ2-5; weak D call: TRBD2 (5 bases). The CDR3 sequence is 15 residues long. The V end lost 5 bases, the J end lost 2 bases, and 15 bases lay between the germline ends. The V gene's germline CDR1 is SEHNR and CDR2 FQNEAQ (reference sequence). CDR3 bases: TGTGCCAGCAGCCCGCTGGTAGCGACTCAAGAGACCCAGTACTTC. Its translation: CASSPLVATQETQYF.

The chain joins TRBV6-2 or TRBV6-3 to TRBJ2-5; 8 bases match TRBD1. Germline trimming cut 4 bases from V and 5 bases from J; bases unmatched to any gene: 12. This CDR3 is built from 16 residues. In germline, CDR1 is MNHEY, CDR2 SVGEGT. This CDR3 reads CASSSLTGVKPETQYF. CDR3 sequence (DNA): TGTGCCAGCAGTTCTCTGACAGGGGTAAAGCCGGAGACCCAGTACTTC.

This clone was detected a few times. The chain is built from TRBV11-2 and TRBJ2-7; 10 nucleotides agree with TRBD1. Germline lookup yields CDR1 SGHAT and CDR2 FQNNGV. This CDR3 contains 14 residues. V dropped 4 bases and J dropped 6; count of bases not matched to a gene: 6. CDR3 region: CASSSPRTGGEQYF. As DNA, the CDR3 is TGTGCCAGCAGCTCGCCTCGGACAGGGGGCGAGCAGTACTTC.